One sample yielded the 27 T cell receptor beta chains listed below, sequenced in a study of CD8+ T cells in alopecia areata. Described treatment: oral pan-JAK inhibitor, 5-10 mg twice daily. Investigators isolated RNA and reverse transcribed it into cDNA to act as the sequencing template. The assay was immunoSEQ multiplex PCR, and TCRdb's table has in-frame clones only and misses some. The sample lists under 200,000 clones, roughly 65% occurring once. The sequenced sample was CD4+ T cells sorted from blood, obtained at week 4, from a patient treated with tofacitinib. These receptors were collected from a human donor with alopecia areata.

This chain uses TRBV29-1 with TRBJ1-1; D is unclear. CDR3 size: 13 residues. Trimming pared 4 bases from V and 3 bases from J, leaving 12 bases between. From germline, CDR1 is SQVTM and CDR2 ANQGSEA. The CDR3 here is CSVARVIHTEAFF. Written as DNA, the CDR3 is TGCAGCGTTGCGAGGGTCATCCACACTGAAGCTTTCTTT.

The chain recombines TRBV30 with TRBJ2-7, with 8 bases matching TRBD2. Per germline, CDR1 GTSNPN and CDR2 SVGIG (reference sequence). The CDR3 has 13 residues. The J segment lost 5 bases and the V segment lost 4 bases, leaving 7 bases of the junction unmatched. Here the CDR3 reads CAWNRGGSDEQYF. The CDR3 nucleotides read TGTGCCTGGAACCGCGGGGGGTCCGACGAGCAGTACTTC.

Details on this clone: In the same sample, other DNA sequences code for this CDR3. This chain uses TRBV29-1 with TRBJ2-6, with 7 bases matching TRBD2. Trimming took 4 bases from V and 0 from J; bases not matched to a gene: 0. The length of the CDR3 is 14 residues. From germline, CDR1 is SQVTM and CDR2 ANQGSEA. For the CDR3, the DNA is TGCAGCGTTGGGGGGGGCTCTGGGGCCAACGTCCTGACTTTC. Amino acids: CSVGGGSGANVLTF.

The sample holds a few counts of this clone. V is TRBV5-4 and J is TRBJ1-5; D is possibly TRBD1 (5 bases). V lost 4 bases and J 6 bases, leaving 11 bases between the germline ends. This CDR3 region has 13 residues. Germline V lookup: CDR1 SGHNT, CDR2 YYREEE (reference sequence). The CDR3: CASSPAGGQPQHF. The CDR3 DNA reads as TGTGCCAGCAGCCCGGCGGGGGGTCAGCCCCAGCATTTT.

The chain has TRBV29-1 and TRBJ2-5; 10 nucleotides line up with TRBD1. Germline CDR1 reads SQVTM; CDR2 reads ANQGSEA. The CDR3 is 14 residues long. V trimming: 5 bases; J trimming: 4 bases; junction bases outside the gene matches: 7. CDR3 nucleotide sequence: TGCAGCGTTCCCGGGACAGGGGTACGAGAGACCCAGTACTTC. It yields the protein CSVPGTGVRETQYF.

The CDR3 nucleotides are TGTGCCTGGAGTAGGGACAGGAGTTACGAGCAGTACTTC. Its translation is CAWSRDRSYEQYF. This chain joins TRBV30 and TRBJ2-7, with 8 bases lining up with TRBD1. In germline, CDR1 is GTSNPN, CDR2 SVGIG (reference sequence). The V segment lost 2 bases and the J segment 4 bases; nucleotides outside the gene matches: 4. CDR3 length: 13 residues.

The J gene is TRBJ2-7, the V gene TRBV4-1; D might be TRBD1 (5 bases). V lost 0 bases to trimming and J lost 8 bases, with 8 bases between them. The germline V gene has CDR1 MGHRA and CDR2 YSYEKL. This CDR3 spans 12 amino acids. The CDR3 bases are TGCGCCAGCAGCCAAGAACCAGGGCAGCAGTACTTC. Its translation: CASSQEPGQQYF.

Note on this clone: The sample carries other DNA sequences with the same CDR3. The V gene is TRBV29-1, the J gene TRBJ2-5; TRBD2 matches at 9 bases. Germline V gives CDR1 SQVTM, CDR2 ANQGSEA. CDR3 length equals 13 residues. V was pared by 4 bases and J by 2 bases, with 2 bases of the junction left unmatched. The CDR3 bases are TGCAGCGTTGTGACTAGCGGACAAGAGACCCAGTACTTC. This sequence encodes CSVVTSGQETQYF. Combining the CDR3 with reference TRBV29-1 and TRBJ2-5 gives the whole variable domain SAVISQKPSRDICQRGTSLTIQCQVDSQVTMMFWYRQQPGQSLTLIATANQGSEATYESGFVIDKFPISRPNLTFSTLTVSNMSPEDSSIYLCSVVTSGQETQYFGPGTRLLVL.

This clone was seen at least ten times. For the CDR3, the DNA is TGTGCCATCAGTGAGCCCGAAGGCCGGGGCCAAGCTTTCTTT. Protein: CAISEPEGRGQAFF. The rearrangement uses TRBV10-3 and TRBJ1-1, with D possibly TRBD1 on 5 matching bases. In germline, CDR1 is ENHRY, CDR2 SYGVKD. This CDR3 has 14 amino acids. V was shortened by 2 bases and J by 9 bases, with 16 bases between the two germline ends.

J is TRBJ2-5 and V is TRBV30; the D call may be TRBD1 or TRBD2 (5 bases each). This CDR3 has 16 amino acids. Trimming removed 5 bases from V and 4 bases from J, with 23 bases in between. Germline lookup yields CDR1 GTSNPN and CDR2 SVGIG (reference sequence). In DNA, the CDR3 is TGTGCCTGGGGTATTGGGACCCAGATTAACAGAGAGACCCAGTACTTC. Its translation is CAWGIGTQINRETQYF.

The chain carries TRBV2 and TRBJ1-2, with D uncertain. Between the trimmed V and J ends, which lost 6 bases and 8 bases, there was a span of 10 bases. Germline lookup yields CDR1 SNHLY and CDR2 FYNNEI. CDR3 length equals 11 residues. DNA for the CDR3: TGTGCCAGCAGAATGGGAATCGGCTACACCTTC. Translation gives CASRMGIGYTF.

The chain links TRBV5-1 to TRBJ2-5; TRBD2 might be the D (6 bases). The CDR3 totals 14 residues. The V gene's germline CDR1 is SGHRS and CDR2 YFSETQ. Trimming stripped 1 base from V and 5 bases from J, with 12 bases between. The CDR3 protein is CASSLSASVETQYF. In nucleotides, the CDR3 is TGCGCCAGCAGCTTGTCCGCTAGCGTGGAGACCCAGTACTTC.

This clone was observed a few times. V is TRBV29-1 and J is TRBJ2-1, with a weak D call TRBD2 (5 bases). The CDR3 is 14 residues long. The germline V gene encodes CDR1 SQVTM and CDR2 ANQGSEA. The V end lost 6 bases, the J end lost 6 bases, and 18 bases lay between the germline ends. CDR3 coding DNA: TGCAGCGTCGCACCCCGGGGTATCGGCAATGAGCAGTTCTTC. It encodes CSVAPRGIGNEQFF.

The V and J genes are TRBV5-6 and TRBJ2-4, with 10 bases lining up with TRBD1. The V segment lost 4 bases and the J segment 11 bases; nucleotides outside the gene matches: 9. Germline V gene sequence: CDR1 SGHDT, CDR2 YYEEEE. This CDR3 spans 14 amino acids. The CDR3 is CASSPWTGGTVQYF. The CDR3 nucleotides read TGTGCCAGCAGCCCTTGGACAGGGGGTACCGTTCAGTACTTC.

This chain connects TRBV29-1 to TRBJ2-3, with unresolved D. CDR3 length equals 14 residues. Germline CDR1 is SQVTM and CDR2 is ANQGSEA. Trimming left V 4 bases short and J 4 bases short, with 15 bases between. CDR3 sequence reads: CSVAPTIFADTQYF. The CDR3 DNA reads as TGCAGCGTTGCCCCGACGATATTCGCAGATACGCAGTATTTT.

The chain combines TRBV6-6 with TRBJ2-5; D not certain. CDR1 and CDR2 from the germline V gene are MNHNY and SVGAGI (reference sequence). The CDR3 loop spans 15 amino acids. V was shortened by 6 bases and J by 5 bases, with 19 bases between the two germline ends. CDR3 amino acids: CASSLLRGSKETQYF. CDR3 nucleotides: TGTGCCAGCAGCCTCTTACGCGGCAGCAAGGAGACCCAGTACTTC.

The chain combines TRBV7-2 with TRBJ2-6, with D unresolved. The length of the CDR3 is 17 residues. The V gene's germline CDR1 is SGHTA and CDR2 FQGNSA. Trimming removed 5 bases from V and 0 bases from J, with 14 bases in between. CDR3 DNA sequence: TGTGCCAGCAGCAAGAACCTACTTGTCTCTGGGGCCAACGTCCTGACTTTC. This codes for CASSKNLLVSGANVLTF.

This sequence joins TRBV30 and TRBJ1-2; a possible D gene is TRBD1 (6 bases). The germline CDR1 and CDR2 sequences are GTSNPN and SVGIG (reference sequence). This CDR3 is built from 13 residues. Trimming took off 2 bases at V and 7 bases at J, with 14 bases between the two ends. The CDR3 nucleotides read TGTGCCTGGAGTACACAGGGTAGAAGTGGCTACACCTTC. Translated: CAWSTQGRSGYTF.

The rearrangement uses TRBV18 and TRBJ2-1, with D perhaps assigned TRBD1 or TRBD2 (5 bases each). The germline gives CDR1 KGHSH, CDR2 LQKENI. The CDR3 is 15 residues long. With 5 bases removed from V and 4 bases from J, the gap between germline ends came to 15 bases. The DNA for the CDR3 is TGTGCCAGCTCATCAAATCCCGGGGCGTACAATGAGCAGTTCTTC. It specifies CASSSNPGAYNEQFF.

This rearrangement joins TRBV5-4 to TRBJ1-2; D possibly corresponds to TRBD1 (5 bases). This CDR3 has 14 amino acids. Trimming cost V 1 base and J 8 bases, with 15 bases left between them. Germline CDR1 SGHNT, CDR2 YYREEE (reference sequence). CDR3 nucleotides: TGTGCCAGCAGCTTGCAGGGAATTCAGGAAGGCTACACCTTC. It yields the protein CASSLQGIQEGYTF. The full variable domain, completed using reference TRBV5-4 and TRBJ1-2, is ETGVTQSPTHLIKTRGQQVTLRCSSQSGHNTVSWYQQALGQGPQFIFQYYREEENGRGNFPPRFSGLQFPNYSSELNVNALELDDSALYLCASSLQGIQEGYTFGSGTRLTVV.

The chain has TRBV7-6 and TRBJ2-7, with TRBD1 matching over 7 bases. Germline V gene lookup returns CDR1 SGHVS and CDR2 FNYEAQ. The CDR3 has 12 amino acids. Trimming cost V 5 bases and J 10 bases; bases outside gene matches: 8. The CDR3 sequence is CASSTNRGFQYF. DNA of the CDR3: TGTGCCAGCAGCACCAACAGGGGATTCCAGTACTTC.

In its sample, this clone was seen a few times. The V and J genes are TRBV29-1 and TRBJ2-3; TRBD1 is a possible D gene (6 bases). V was pared by 8 bases and J by 7 bases, with 10 bases between. The CDR3 consists of 10 residues. The germline V gene encodes CDR1 SQVTM and CDR2 ANQGSEA. The CDR3: CSLRGNTQYF. For the CDR3, the DNA is TGCAGCCTCAGGGGAAATACGCAGTATTTT.

The chain combines TRBV5-1 with TRBJ1-2; 7 bases align to TRBD1. The J segment lost 6 bases and the V segment lost 3 bases, leaving 8 bases of the junction unmatched. This CDR3 is built from 14 residues. Germline V lookup: CDR1 SGHRS, CDR2 YFSETQ. This chain's CDR3 is CASSSFGRGHGYTF. The CDR3 DNA is TGCGCCAGCAGCTCCTTCGGTAGGGGGCATGGCTACACCTTC.

A few counts support this clone. The chain uses TRBV29-1 and TRBJ1-2, with 8 bases fitting TRBD1. The CDR3 has 12 residues. Germline V lookup: CDR1 SQVTM, CDR2 ANQGSEA. V gave up 4 bases and J gave up 7 bases; unmatched junction bases: 5. CDR3 coding DNA: TGCAGCGTTGGGCAGGGGGCGCGTGGCTACACCTTC. As protein: CSVGQGARGYTF.

This clone was counted a single time. The chain uses TRBV25-1 and TRBJ1-2, with D perhaps TRBD1 (5 bases). The V end was cut by 5 bases, the J end by 6 bases, with 13 bases between. Germline assignment: CDR1 MGHDK and CDR2 SYGVNS. The CDR3 runs to 13 residues. The CDR3 coding sequence is TGTGCCAGCAGTCGTCAGGGAGGCAATGGCTACACCTTC. Protein: CASSRQGGNGYTF.

The chain recombines TRBV2 with TRBJ1-1; D not resolved. V was shortened by 2 bases and J by 7 bases, with 11 bases between the two germline ends. Germline loops: CDR1 SNHLY, CDR2 FYNNEI. The CDR3 is made up of 13 amino acids. The CDR3 here is CASSETALLEAFF. Written as DNA, the CDR3 is TGTGCCAGCAGTGAAACGGCCCTGCTTGAAGCTTTCTTT.

The J gene is TRBJ1-2, the V gene TRBV5-6; 9 bases line up with TRBD1. The CDR3 is 14 amino acids. J gave up 3 bases and V 1 base, and 1 base lay outside the gene matches. Per the germline V gene, CDR1 is SGHDT and CDR2 is YYEEEE. CDR3 region: CASSLRQGDYGYTF. CDR3 DNA: TGTGCCAGCAGCTTGAGACAGGGGGACTATGGCTACACCTTC.